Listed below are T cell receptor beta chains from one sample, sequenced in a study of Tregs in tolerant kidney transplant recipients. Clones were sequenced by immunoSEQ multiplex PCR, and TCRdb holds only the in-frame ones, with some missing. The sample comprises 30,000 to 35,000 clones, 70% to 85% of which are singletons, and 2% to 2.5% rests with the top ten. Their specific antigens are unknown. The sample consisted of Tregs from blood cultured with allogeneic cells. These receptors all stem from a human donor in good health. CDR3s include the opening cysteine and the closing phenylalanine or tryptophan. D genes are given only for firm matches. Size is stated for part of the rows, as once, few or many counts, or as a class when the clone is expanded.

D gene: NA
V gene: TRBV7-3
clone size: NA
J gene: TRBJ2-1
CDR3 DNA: TGTGCCAGCAGCTTAATTAGCGAGGGTGAGCAGTTCTTC
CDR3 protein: CASSLISEGEQFF

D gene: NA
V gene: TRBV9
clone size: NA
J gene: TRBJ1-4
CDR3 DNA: TGTGCCAGCAGCGTAGCGCAAGGAGGGTTTGGCGAAAAACTGTTTTTT
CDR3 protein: CASSVAQGGFGEKLFF

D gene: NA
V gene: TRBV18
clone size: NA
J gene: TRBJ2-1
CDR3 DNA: TGTGCCAGCTCACCGACAGTACTGTCGTCTGACGATGAGCAGTTCTTC
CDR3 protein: CASSPTVLSSDDEQFF

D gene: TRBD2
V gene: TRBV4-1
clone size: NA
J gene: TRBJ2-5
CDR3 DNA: TGCGCCAGCAGCCGGATTAGCGGGGGCGGGGAGACCCAGTACTTC
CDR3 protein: CASSRISGGGETQYF

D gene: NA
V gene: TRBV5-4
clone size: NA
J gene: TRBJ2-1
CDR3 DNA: TGTGCCAGCAGCGCCCAACAGGGGAGGTCCTACAATGAGCAGTTCTTC
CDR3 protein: CASSAQQGRSYNEQFF

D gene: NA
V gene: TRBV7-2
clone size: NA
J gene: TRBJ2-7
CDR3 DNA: TGTGCCAGCAGCTTGGGGCAGGACCTCTTTGAGCAGTACTTC
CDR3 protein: CASSLGQDLFEQYF

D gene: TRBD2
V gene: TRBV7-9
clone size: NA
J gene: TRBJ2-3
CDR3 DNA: TGTGCCAGCAGCCAAGGGGTAGCGGGAAAACGCACAGATACGCAGTATTTT
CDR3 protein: CASSQGVAGKRTDTQYF

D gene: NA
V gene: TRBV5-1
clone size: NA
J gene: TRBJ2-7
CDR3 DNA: TGCGCCAGCAGCTTGTACGGGGGCGGGCAGTACTTC
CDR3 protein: CASSLYGGGQYF

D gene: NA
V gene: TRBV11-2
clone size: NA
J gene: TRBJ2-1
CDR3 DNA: TGTGCCAGCAGCTTAGCGGGTGAGCAGTTCTTC
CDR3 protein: CASSLAGEQFF

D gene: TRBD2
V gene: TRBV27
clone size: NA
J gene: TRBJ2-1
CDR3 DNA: TGTGCCAGCAGTTTCCGCCTAGCGGGACTAATTTCCTACAATGAGCAGTTCTTC
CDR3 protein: CASSFRLAGLISYNEQFF

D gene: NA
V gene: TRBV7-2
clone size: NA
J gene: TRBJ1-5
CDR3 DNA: TGTGCCAGCAGCTCTAGGACGGGCAATCAGCCCCAGCATTTT
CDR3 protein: CASSSRTGNQPQHF

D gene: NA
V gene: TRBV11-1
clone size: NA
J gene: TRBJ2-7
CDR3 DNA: TGTGCCAGCAGCTTTTCGCCGCTGGGCCCCCACTACGAGCAGTACTTC
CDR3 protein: CASSFSPLGPHYEQYF

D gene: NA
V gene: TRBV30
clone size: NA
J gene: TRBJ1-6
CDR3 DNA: TGTGCCTGGACGGGCTGGGATAATTCACCCCTCCACTTT
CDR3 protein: CAWTGWDNSPLHF

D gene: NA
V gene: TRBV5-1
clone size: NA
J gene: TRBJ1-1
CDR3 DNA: TGCGCCAGCAGCCCGGGGAGGGTGACAGTCAACACTGAAGCTTTCTTT
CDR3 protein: CASSPGRVTVNTEAFF

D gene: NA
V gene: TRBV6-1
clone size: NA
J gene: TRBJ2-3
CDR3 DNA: TGTGCCAGCAGTGATGGGAGGAGTCGTGTAACAGATACGCAGTATTTT
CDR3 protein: CASSDGRSRVTDTQYF

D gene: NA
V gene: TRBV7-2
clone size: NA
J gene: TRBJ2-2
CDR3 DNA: TGTGCCACATCAGGGGGGACGAACACCGGGGAGCTGTTTTTT
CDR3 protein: CATSGGTNTGELFF

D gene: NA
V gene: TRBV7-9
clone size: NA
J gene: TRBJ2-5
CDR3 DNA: TGTGCCAGCAGCGAATGGGGGGGCCGGGAGACCCAGTACTTC
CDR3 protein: CASSEWGGRETQYF

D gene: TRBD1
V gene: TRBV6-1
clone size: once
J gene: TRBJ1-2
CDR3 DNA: TGTGCCAGCAGTGGACAGGGGTATGGCTACACCTTC
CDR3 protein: CASSGQGYGYTF

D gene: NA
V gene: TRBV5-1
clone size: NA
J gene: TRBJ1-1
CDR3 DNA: TGCGCCAGCAGCTATATGGACCGGAACACTGAAGCTTTCTTT
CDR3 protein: CASSYMDRNTEAFF

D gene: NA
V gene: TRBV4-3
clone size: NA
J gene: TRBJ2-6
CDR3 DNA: TGCGCCAGCAGCCAAGTAAGGCTAGATGGGGCCAACGTCCTGACTTTC
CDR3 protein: CASSQVRLDGANVLTF

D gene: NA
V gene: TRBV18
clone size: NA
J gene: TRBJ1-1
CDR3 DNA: TGTGCCAGCTCAGGGGGGGCCCACCCTAACACTGAAGCTTTCTTT
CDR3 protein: CASSGGAHPNTEAFF

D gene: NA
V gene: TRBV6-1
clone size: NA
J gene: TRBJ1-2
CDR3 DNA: TGTGCCAGCAAACCATCTGGGTTGGACTATGGCTACACCTTC
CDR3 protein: CASKPSGLDYGYTF

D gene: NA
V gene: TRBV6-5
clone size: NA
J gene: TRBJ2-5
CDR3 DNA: TGTGCCAGCAGTTACAGGGGGCAAGAGACCCAGTACTTC
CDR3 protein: CASSYRGQETQYF

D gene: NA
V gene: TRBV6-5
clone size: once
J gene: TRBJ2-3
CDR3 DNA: TGTGCCAGCAACCGCCTGGGGGGGCAAGATACGCAGTATTTT
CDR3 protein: CASNRLGGQDTQYF

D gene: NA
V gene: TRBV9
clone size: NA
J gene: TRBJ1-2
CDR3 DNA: TGTGCCAGCAGCGGACAGTACTACACCTTC
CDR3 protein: CASSGQYYTF

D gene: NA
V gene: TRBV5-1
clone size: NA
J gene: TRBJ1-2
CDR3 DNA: TGCGCCAGCAGCTTGGGACAGAATTATGGCTACACCTTC
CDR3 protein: CASSLGQNYGYTF

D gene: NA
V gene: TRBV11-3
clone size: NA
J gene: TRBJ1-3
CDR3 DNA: TGTGCCAGCAGCGCAAGTGTAGGAAACACCATATATTTT
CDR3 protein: CASSASVGNTIYF

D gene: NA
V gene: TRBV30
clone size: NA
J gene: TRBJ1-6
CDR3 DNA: TGTGCCTGGGGAGGCCCTTTGACTTATTCACCCCTCCACTTT
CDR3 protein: CAWGGPLTYSPLHF

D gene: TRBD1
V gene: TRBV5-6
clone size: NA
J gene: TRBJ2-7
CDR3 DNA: TGTGCCAGCAGCCCGGGACAGACCTACGAGCAGTACTTC
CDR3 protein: CASSPGQTYEQYF

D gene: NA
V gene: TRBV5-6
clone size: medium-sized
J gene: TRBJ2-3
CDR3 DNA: TGTGCCAGCAGCAAGGGGGGAACCACAGATACGCAGTATTTT
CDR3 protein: CASSKGGTTDTQYF

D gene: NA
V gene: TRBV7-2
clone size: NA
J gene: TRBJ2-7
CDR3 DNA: TGTGCCAGCAGCTACCTAGGGGGGGCGACCGAGCAGTACTTC
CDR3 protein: CASSYLGGATEQYF

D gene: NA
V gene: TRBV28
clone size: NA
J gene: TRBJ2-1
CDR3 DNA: TGTGCCAGCAGTTTATTGGGGAGTTCCTACAATGAGCAGTTCTTC
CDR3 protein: CASSLLGSSYNEQFF

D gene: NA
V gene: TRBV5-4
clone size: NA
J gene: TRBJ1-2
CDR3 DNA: TGTGCCAGCACCTCCAGGCGCAACTATGGCTACACCTTC
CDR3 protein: CASTSRRNYGYTF

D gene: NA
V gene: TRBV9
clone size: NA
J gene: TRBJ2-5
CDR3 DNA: TGTGCCAGCAGCGTAGATCGGTTGGGCGAACCACAAGAGACCCAGTACTTC
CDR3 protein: CASSVDRLGEPQETQYF

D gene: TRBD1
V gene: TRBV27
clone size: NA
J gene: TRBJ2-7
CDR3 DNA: TGTGCCAGCAGTTACGACAGGGGGCCCTACGAGCAGTACTTC
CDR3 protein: CASSYDRGPYEQYF

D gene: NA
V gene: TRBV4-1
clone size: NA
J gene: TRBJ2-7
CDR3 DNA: TGCGCCAGCAGCCAAGCGGCCGATTACGAGCAGTACTTC
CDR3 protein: CASSQAADYEQYF

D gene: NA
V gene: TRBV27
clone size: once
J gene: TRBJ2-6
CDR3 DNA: TGTGCCAGCAGTTTAATGGGGGCTGGGGCCAACGTCCTGACTTTC
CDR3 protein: CASSLMGAGANVLTF

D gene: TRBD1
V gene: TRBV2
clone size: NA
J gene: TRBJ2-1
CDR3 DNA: TGTGCCAGCAGTGGGTTAGGCCACAGGGGGGTTTCCAATGAGCAGTTCTTC
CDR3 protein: CASSGLGHRGVSNEQFF

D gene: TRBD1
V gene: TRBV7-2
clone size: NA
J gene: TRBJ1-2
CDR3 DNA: TGTGCCAGCAGCTTATGGGCGGTCCGACAGGGGACATATGGCTACACCTTC
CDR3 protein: CASSLWAVRQGTYGYTF

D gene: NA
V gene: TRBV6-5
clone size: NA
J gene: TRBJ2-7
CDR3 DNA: TGTGCCAGCAGTCCCAGGGGCTACGAGCAGTACTTC
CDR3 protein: CASSPRGYEQYF

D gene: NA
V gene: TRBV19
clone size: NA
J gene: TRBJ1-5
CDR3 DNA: TGTGCCAGTAGTATAGTTTCCGGACTCTTTGGACAGCCCCAGCATTTT
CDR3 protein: CASSIVSGLFGQPQHF

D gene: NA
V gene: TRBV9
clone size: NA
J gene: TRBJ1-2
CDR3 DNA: TGTGCCAGCAGCCCGACGGCAGAATATGGCTACACCTTC
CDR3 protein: CASSPTAEYGYTF

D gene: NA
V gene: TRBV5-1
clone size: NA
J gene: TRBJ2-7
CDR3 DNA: TGCGCCAGCAGCTTACAGCAGGGTTACGAGCAGTACTTC
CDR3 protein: CASSLQQGYEQYF

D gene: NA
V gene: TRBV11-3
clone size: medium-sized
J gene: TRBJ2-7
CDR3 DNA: TGTGCCAGCAGCTTAGCCCTTACGGGGTCCCCTTCGGAGCAGTACTTC
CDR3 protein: CASSLALTGSPSEQYF

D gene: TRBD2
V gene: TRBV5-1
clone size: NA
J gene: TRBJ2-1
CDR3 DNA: TGCGCCAGCAGCAGGGAACTAGCGGGGGACTACAATGAGCAGTTCTTC
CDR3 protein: CASSRELAGDYNEQFF

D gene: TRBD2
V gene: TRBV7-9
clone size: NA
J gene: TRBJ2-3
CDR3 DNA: TGTGCCAGCAGCCCCGGACTAGCGGGGCCCACAGATACGCAGTATTTT
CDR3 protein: CASSPGLAGPTDTQYF

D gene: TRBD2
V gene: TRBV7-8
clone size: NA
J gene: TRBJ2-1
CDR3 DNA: TGTGCCAGCAGCTTAGAACTAGCGGGGGGTTCCTACAATGAGCAGTTCTTC
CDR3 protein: CASSLELAGGSYNEQFF

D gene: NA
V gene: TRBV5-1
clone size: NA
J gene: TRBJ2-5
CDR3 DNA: TGCGCCAGCAGCAGAGGACGGCAAGAGACCCAGTACTTC
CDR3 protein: CASSRGRQETQYF

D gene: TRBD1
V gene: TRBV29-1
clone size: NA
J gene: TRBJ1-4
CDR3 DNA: TGCAGCGTCGCCGACAGGGGTGAAAAACTGTTTTTT
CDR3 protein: CSVADRGEKLFF

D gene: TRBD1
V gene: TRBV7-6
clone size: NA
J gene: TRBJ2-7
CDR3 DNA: TGTGCCAGCAGCTTAATGGGGACAGGGGGCATCGTCGACGAGCAGTACTTC
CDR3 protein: CASSLMGTGGIVDEQYF

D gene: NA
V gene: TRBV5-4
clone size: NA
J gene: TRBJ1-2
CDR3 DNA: TGTGCCAGCAGCTCCCCCCTCCCCTATGGGGACTATGGCTACACCTTC
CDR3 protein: CASSSPLPYGDYGYTF

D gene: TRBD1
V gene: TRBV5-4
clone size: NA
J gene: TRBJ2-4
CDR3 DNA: TGTGCCAGCAGCTCCCCGCTAAACAGGGGAACCAAAAACATTCAGTACTTC
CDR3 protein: CASSSPLNRGTKNIQYF